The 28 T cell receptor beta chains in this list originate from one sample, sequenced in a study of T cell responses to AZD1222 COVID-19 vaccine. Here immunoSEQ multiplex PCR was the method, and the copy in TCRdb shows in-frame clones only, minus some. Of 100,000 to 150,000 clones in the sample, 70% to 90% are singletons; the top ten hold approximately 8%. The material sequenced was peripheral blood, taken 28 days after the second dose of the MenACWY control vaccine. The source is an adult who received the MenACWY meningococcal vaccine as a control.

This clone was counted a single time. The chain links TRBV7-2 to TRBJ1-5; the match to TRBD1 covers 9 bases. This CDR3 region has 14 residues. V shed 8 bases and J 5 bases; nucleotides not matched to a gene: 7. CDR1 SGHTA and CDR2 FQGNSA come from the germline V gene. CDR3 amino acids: CASSTGGAYQPQHF. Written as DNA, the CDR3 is TGTGCCAGCTCTACAGGGGGCGCTTATCAGCCCCAGCATTTT. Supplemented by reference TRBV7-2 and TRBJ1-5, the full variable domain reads GAGVSQSPSNKVTEKGKDVELRCDPISGHTALYWYRQSLGQGLEFLIYFQGNSAPDKSGLPSDRFSAERTGGSVSTLTIQRTQQEDSAVYLCASSTGGAYQPQHFGDGTRLSIL.

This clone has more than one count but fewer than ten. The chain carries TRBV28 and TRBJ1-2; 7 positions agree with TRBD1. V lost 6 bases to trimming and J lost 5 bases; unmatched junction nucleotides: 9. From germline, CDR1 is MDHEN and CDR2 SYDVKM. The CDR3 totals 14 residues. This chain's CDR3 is CASRVGAGGYGYTF. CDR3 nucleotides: TGTGCCAGCAGGGTAGGGGCAGGGGGTTATGGCTACACCTTC.

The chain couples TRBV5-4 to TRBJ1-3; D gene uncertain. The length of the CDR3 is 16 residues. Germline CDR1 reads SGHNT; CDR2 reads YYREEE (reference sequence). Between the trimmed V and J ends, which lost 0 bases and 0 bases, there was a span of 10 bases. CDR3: CASSLEGSFSGNTIYF. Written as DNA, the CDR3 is TGTGCCAGCAGCTTGGAAGGCAGCTTCTCTGGAAACACCATATATTTT.

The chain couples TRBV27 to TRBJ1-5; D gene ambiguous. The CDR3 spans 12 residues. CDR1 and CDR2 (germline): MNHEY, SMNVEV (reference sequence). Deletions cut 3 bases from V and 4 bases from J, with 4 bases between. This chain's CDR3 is CASSFQNQPQHF. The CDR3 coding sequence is TGTGCCAGCAGTTTCCAAAATCAGCCCCAGCATTTT.

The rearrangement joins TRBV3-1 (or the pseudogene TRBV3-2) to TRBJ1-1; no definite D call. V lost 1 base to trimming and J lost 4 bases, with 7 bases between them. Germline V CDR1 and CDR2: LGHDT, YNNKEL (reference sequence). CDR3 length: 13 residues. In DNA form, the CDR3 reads TGTGCCAGCAGCCAAGGCCAGAGCACTGAAGCTTTCTTT. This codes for CASSQGQSTEAFF.

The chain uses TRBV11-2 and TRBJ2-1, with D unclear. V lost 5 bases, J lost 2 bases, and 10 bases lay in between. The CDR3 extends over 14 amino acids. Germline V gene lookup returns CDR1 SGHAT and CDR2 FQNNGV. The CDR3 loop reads CASSRGIAYNEQFF. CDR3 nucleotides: TGTGCCAGCAGCCGCGGTATAGCCTACAATGAGCAGTTCTTC.

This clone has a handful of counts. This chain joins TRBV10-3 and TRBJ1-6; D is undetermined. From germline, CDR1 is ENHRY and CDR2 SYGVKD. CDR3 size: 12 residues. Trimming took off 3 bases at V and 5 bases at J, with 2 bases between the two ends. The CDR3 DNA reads TGTGCCATCAGTGAACATAATTCACCCCTCCACTTT. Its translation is CAISEHNSPLHF.

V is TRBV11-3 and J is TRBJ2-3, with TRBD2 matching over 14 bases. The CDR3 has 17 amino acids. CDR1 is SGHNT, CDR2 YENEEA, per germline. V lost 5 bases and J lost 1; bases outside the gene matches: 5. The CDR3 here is CASSPGLAGDGTDTQYF. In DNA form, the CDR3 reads TGTGCCAGCAGCCCGGGACTAGCGGGAGACGGCACAGATACGCAGTATTTT.

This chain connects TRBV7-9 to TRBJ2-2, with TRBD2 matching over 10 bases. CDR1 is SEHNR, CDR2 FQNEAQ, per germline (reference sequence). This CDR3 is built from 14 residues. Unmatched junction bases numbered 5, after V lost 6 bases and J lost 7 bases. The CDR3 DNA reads TGTGCCAGCAGTGTAGCGGGGGGCAGCGGGGAGCTGTTTTTT. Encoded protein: CASSVAGGSGELFF.

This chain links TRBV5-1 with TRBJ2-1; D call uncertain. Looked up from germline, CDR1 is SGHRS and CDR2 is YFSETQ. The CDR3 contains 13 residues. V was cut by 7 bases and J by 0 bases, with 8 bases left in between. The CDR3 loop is CASRGSSYNEQFF. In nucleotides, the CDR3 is TGCGCCAGCCGAGGTAGCTCCTACAATGAGCAGTTCTTC.

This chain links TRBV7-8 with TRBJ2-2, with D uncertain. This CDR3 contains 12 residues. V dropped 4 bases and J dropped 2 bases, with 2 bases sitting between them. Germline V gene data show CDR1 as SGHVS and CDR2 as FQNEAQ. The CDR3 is CASSSNTGELFF. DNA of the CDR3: TGTGCCAGCAGCTCTAACACCGGGGAGCTGTTTTTT.

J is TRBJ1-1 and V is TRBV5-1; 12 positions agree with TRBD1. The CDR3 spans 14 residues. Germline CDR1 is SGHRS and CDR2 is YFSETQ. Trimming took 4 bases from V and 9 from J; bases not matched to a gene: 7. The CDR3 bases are TGCGCCAGCAGCGAGGGGACAGGGGGCCTTCAAGCTTTCTTT. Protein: CASSEGTGGLQAFF.

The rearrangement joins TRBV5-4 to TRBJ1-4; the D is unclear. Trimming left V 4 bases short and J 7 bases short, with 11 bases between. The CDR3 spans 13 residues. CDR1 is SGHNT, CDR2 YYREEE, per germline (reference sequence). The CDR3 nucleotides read TGTGCCAGCAGCAATTGGGGTGGTGAAAAACTGTTTTTT. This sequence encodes CASSNWGGEKLFF.

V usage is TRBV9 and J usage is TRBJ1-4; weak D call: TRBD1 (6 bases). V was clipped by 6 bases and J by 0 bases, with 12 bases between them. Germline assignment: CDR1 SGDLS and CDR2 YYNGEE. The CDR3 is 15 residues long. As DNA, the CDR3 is TGTGCCAGCAACAGAGGGGGGACAACTAATGAAAAACTGTTTTTT. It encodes CASNRGGTTNEKLFF.

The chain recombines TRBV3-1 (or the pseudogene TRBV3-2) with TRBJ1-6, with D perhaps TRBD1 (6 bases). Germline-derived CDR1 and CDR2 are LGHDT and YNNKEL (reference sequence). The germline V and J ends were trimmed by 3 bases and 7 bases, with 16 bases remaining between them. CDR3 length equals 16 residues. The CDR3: CASSHGPQGRNSPLHF. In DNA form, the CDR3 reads TGTGCCAGCAGCCACGGCCCCCAGGGGAGGAATTCACCCCTCCACTTT.

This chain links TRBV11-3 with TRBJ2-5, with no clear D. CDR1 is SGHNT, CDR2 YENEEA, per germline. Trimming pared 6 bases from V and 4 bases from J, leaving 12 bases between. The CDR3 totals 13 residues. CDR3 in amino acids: CASRTPPAETQYF. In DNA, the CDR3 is TGTGCCAGCAGGACCCCCCCTGCAGAGACCCAGTACTTC.

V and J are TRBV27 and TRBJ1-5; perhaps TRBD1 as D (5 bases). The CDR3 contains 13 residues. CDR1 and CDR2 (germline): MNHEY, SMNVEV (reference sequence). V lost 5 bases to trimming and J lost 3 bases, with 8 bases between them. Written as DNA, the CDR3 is TGTGCCAGCAGTGGGGGGGTCAATCAGCCCCAGCATTTT. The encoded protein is CASSGGVNQPQHF.

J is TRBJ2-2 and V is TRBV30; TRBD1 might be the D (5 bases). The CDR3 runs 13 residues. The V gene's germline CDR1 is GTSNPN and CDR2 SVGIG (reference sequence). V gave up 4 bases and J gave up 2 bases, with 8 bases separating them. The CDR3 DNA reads TGTGCCTGGAACCAGGGCAACACCGGGGAGCTGTTTTTT. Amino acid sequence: CAWNQGNTGELFF.

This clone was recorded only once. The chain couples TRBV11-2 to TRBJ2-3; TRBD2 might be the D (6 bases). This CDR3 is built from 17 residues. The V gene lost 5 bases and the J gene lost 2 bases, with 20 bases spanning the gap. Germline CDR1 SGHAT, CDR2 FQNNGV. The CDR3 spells CASSTGDFASSTDTQYF. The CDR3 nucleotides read TGTGCCAGCAGCACGGGGGACTTTGCGTCGTCCACAGATACGCAGTATTTT.

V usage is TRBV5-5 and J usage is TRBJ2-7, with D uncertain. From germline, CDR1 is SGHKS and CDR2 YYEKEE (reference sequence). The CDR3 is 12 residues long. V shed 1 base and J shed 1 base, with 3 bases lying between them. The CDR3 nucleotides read TGTGCCAGCAGCTTGTCGTCCTACGAGCAGTACTTC. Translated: CASSLSSYEQYF.

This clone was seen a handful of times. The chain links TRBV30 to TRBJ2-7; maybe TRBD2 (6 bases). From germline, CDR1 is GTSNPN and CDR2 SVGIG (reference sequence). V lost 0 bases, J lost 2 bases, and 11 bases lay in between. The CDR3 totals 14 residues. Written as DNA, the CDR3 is TGTGCCTGGAGTGTAAAGGGACTTCCCTACGAGCAGTACTTC. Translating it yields CAWSVKGLPYEQYF.

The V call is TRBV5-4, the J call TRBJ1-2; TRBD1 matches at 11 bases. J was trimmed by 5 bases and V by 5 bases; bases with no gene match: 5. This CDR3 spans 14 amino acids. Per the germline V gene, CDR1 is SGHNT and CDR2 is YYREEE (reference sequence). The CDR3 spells CASRGGQGVYGYTF. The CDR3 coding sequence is TGTGCCAGCAGGGGGGGACAGGGGGTTTATGGCTACACCTTC.

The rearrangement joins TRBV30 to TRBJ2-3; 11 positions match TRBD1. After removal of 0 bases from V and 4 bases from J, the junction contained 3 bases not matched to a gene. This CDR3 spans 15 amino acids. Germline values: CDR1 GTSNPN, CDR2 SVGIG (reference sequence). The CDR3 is CAWSVWTGGADTQYF. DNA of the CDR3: TGTGCCTGGAGTGTCTGGACAGGGGGCGCAGATACGCAGTATTTT.

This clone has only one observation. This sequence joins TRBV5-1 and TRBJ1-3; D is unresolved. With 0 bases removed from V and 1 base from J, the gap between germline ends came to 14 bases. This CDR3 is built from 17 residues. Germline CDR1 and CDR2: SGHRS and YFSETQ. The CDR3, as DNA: TGCGCCAGCAGCTTGGACCCCGCAGGAGGTTCTGGAAACACCATATATTTT. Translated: CASSLDPAGGSGNTIYF.

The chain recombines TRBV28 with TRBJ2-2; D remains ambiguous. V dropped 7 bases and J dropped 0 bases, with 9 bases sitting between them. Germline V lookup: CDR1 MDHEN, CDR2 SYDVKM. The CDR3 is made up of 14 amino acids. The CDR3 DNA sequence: TGTGCCAGCATAGGACGGCCGAACACCGGGGAGCTGTTTTTT. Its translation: CASIGRPNTGELFF. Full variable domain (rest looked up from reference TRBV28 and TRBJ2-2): DVKVTQSSRYLVKRTGEKVFLECVQDMDHENMFWYRQDPGLGLRLIYFSYDVKMKEKGDIPEGYSVSREKKERFSLILESASTNQTSMYLCASIGRPNTGELFFGEGSRLTVL.

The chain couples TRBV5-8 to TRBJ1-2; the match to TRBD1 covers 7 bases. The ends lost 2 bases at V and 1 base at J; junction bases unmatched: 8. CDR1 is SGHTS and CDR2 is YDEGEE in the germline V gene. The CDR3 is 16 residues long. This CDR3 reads CASSFPDRDNNYGYTF. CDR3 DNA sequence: TGTGCCAGCAGCTTTCCTGACAGGGATAATAACTATGGCTACACCTTC.

CDR3 amino acids: CASSSNRAFLNTEAFF. The CDR3 bases are TGTGCCAGCAGCTCCAACCGGGCGTTTTTGAACACTGAAGCTTTCTTT. The chain is built from TRBV5-4 and TRBJ1-1; D unresolved. This CDR3 comprises 16 residues. Germline CDR1 SGHNT, CDR2 YYREEE (reference sequence). V gave up 3 bases and J gave up 0 bases, with 15 bases separating them.

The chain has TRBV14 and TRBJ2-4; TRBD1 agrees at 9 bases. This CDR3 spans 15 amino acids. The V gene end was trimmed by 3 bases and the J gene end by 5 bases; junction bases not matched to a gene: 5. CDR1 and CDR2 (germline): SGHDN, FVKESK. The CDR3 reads CASSQYRTGENIQYF. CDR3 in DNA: TGTGCCAGCAGCCAGTACCGGACAGGGGAAAACATTCAGTACTTC.